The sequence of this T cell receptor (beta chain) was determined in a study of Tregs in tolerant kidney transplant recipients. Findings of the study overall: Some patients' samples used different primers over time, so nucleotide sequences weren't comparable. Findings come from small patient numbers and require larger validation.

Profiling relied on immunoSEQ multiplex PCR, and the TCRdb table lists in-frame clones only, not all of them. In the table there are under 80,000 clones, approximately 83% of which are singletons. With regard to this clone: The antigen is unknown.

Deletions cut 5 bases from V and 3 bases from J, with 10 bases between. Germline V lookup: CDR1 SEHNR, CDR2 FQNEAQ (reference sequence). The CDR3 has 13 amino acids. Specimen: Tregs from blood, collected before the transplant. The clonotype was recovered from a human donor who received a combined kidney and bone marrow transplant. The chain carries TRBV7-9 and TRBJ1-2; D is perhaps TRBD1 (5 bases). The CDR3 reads CASSPGRDYGYTF. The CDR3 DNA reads TGTGCCAGCAGCCCGGGACGCGACTATGGCTACACCTTC.